The 29 T cell receptor beta chains presented below share a single source sample, sequenced in a study of cytomegalovirus exposure and HLA in healthy donors. Measured with immunoSEQ multiplex PCR; TCRdb has only the in-frame clones, and not every one. The sample has 60,000 to 80,000 clones, around four fifths seen once; the top ten hold 3%. Sequencing was done on a sample of PBMCs. All receptors derive from a young man in good health and CMV-seronegative.

The chain recombines TRBV19 with TRBJ2-6; 9 bases map to TRBD2. V gave up 4 bases and J gave up 1 base; unmatched junction bases: 11. This CDR3 comprises 19 residues. Germline V gene data show CDR1 as LNHDA and CDR2 as SQIVND (reference sequence). In DNA, the CDR3 is TGTGCCAGTAGTAGCCTAGAGGGGCTAGCGGGGTCTGGGGCCAACGTCCTGACTTTC. This sequence encodes CASSSLEGLAGSGANVLTF.

The chain couples TRBV9 to TRBJ1-5; 12 nucleotides line up with TRBD1. After removal of 3 bases from V and 5 bases from J, the junction contained 3 bases not matched to a gene. Germline CDR1 SGDLS, CDR2 YYNGEE. This CDR3 has 15 amino acids. The CDR3 DNA is TGTGCCAGCAGCGGAGGGACAGGGGGCGATCAGCCCCAGCATTTT. Protein sequence: CASSGGTGGDQPQHF.

This rearrangement joins TRBV5-1 to TRBJ2-7; 8 bases align to TRBD2. This CDR3 region has 15 residues. J lost 2 bases, V lost 4 bases, and 8 bases had no gene match. Germline V lookup: CDR1 SGHRS, CDR2 YFSETQ. CDR3 sequence reads: CASSEMNGGAYEQYV. The CDR3 DNA follows: TGCGCCAGCAGCGAGATGAACGGGGGGGCCTACGAGCAGTACGTC.

CDR3 in amino acids: CASSLLEGVPLSNQPQHF. As DNA, the CDR3 is TGTGCCAGCAGTTTATTAGAGGGAGTCCCACTTAGCAATCAGCCCCAGCATTTT. The chain uses TRBV28 and TRBJ1-5; D gene unclear. Trimming shortened V by 1 base and J by 0 bases, and 16 bases separated the two germline ends. This CDR3 has 18 amino acids. CDR1 and CDR2 from the germline V gene are MDHEN and SYDVKM.

The chain uses TRBV7-2 and TRBJ1-1, with 8 bases aligning to TRBD1. The CDR3 is 15 amino acids. Germline V lookup: CDR1 SGHTA, CDR2 FQGNSA. The J segment lost 3 bases and the V segment lost 5 bases, leaving 8 bases of the junction unmatched. The CDR3 protein is CASSITGTGYTEAFF. The CDR3 DNA follows: TGTGCCAGCAGCATCACCGGGACAGGATACACTGAAGCTTTCTTT. Drawing the rest from reference TRBV7-2 and TRBJ1-1, the complete variable domain is GAGVSQSPSNKVTEKGKDVELRCDPISGHTALYWYRQSLGQGLEFLIYFQGNSAPDKSGLPSDRFSAERTGGSVSTLTIQRTQQEDSAVYLCASSITGTGYTEAFFGQGTRLTVV.

The chain uses TRBV2 and TRBJ2-1; D remains ambiguous. Trimming took off 7 bases at V and 7 bases at J, with 11 bases between the two ends. The CDR3 runs to 12 residues. The V gene's germline CDR1 is SNHLY and CDR2 FYNNEI. CDR3 nucleotides: TGTGCCAGCATTTTAACCGGGAATGAGCAGTTCTTC. The encoded protein is CASILTGNEQFF.

This chain uses TRBV14 with TRBJ1-1; maybe TRBD1 (5 bases). Trimming took 3 bases from V and 4 from J, leaving 15 bases between them. The germline gives CDR1 SGHDN, CDR2 FVKESK. The CDR3 runs to 15 residues. CDR3 loop: CASSQAGTLSTEAFF. As DNA, the CDR3 is TGTGCCAGCAGCCAGGCGGGGACCCTAAGCACTGAAGCTTTCTTT.

The rearrangement joins TRBV4-1 to TRBJ1-2; no clear D gene. The CDR3 runs to 15 residues. Germline V gene sequence: CDR1 MGHRA, CDR2 YSYEKL. V was trimmed by 3 bases and J by 2 bases, leaving 13 bases between them. CDR3: CASSHPRTMNYGYTF. Written as DNA, the CDR3 is TGCGCCAGCAGCCACCCTCGCACAATGAACTATGGCTACACCTTC.

This CDR3 is CASSSKNPLGGGGQPQHF. The CDR3 DNA sequence: TGTGCCAGCAGTTCAAAAAACCCACTAGGGGGGGGCGGGCAGCCCCAGCATTTT. V usage is TRBV27 and J usage is TRBJ1-5, with D perhaps matching TRBD1 (6 bases). The CDR3 totals 18 residues. The V end lost 4 bases, the J end lost 7 bases, and 26 bases lay between the germline ends. Germline V gives CDR1 MNHEY, CDR2 SMNVEV (reference sequence).

V gene TRBV7-9 combines with J gene TRBJ2-1, with D uncertain. Germline V CDR1 and CDR2: SEHNR, FQNEAQ (reference sequence). With 5 bases removed from V and 8 bases from J, the gap between germline ends came to 16 bases. The CDR3 has 14 amino acids. The CDR3 sequence is CASSDFQFRDEQFF. Written as DNA, the CDR3 is TGTGCCAGCAGCGACTTCCAATTCCGTGATGAGCAGTTCTTC.

This rearrangement joins TRBV19 to TRBJ2-3; 8 bases align to TRBD1. This CDR3 region has 15 residues. V shed 10 bases, J shed 0 bases, and the junction held 9 bases outside the gene matches. Germline CDR1 reads LNHDA; CDR2 reads SQIVND (reference sequence). The CDR3 DNA reads as TGTGCCACCCGGGACAGGCCTACTAGCACAGATACGCAGTATTTT. Amino acid sequence: CATRDRPTSTDTQYF. Full variable domain (missing parts from reference TRBV19 and TRBJ2-3): DGGITQSPKYLFRKEGQNVTLSCEQNLNHDAMYWYRQDPGQGLRLIYYSQIVNDFQKGDIAEGYSVSREKKESFPLTVTSAQKNPTAFYLCATRDRPTSTDTQYFGPGTRLTVL.

The sample holds one count of this clone. The CDR3 region is CASSLSGVSGNTIYF. DNA for the CDR3: TGTGCCAGCAGTCTTTCAGGGGTCTCTGGAAACACCATATATTTT. This sequence joins TRBV5-6 and TRBJ1-3; D is perhaps TRBD1 (6 bases). This CDR3 has 15 residues. Between the trimmed V and J ends, which lost 5 bases and 0 bases, there was a span of 12 bases. Germline V gene data show CDR1 as SGHDT and CDR2 as YYEEEE.

The chain couples TRBV4-2 to TRBJ2-3; TRBD2 matches at 10 bases. V gave up 3 bases and J gave up 6 bases; unmatched junction bases: 9. This CDR3 spans 16 amino acids. Germline CDR1 and CDR2: LGHNA and YNFKEQ. CDR3 coding DNA: TGTGCCAGCAGCCAGGTATCTAGCGGGAGTCGGGATACGCAGTATTTT. It encodes CASSQVSSGSRDTQYF.

The rearrangement joins TRBV2 to TRBJ1-2; the D gene is possibly TRBD1 (6 bases). With 3 bases removed from V and 8 bases from J, the gap between germline ends came to 16 bases. CDR1 is SNHLY, CDR2 FYNNEI, per germline. The CDR3 is made up of 14 amino acids. CDR3 loop: CASSDQGWSEGYTF. As DNA, the CDR3 is TGTGCCAGCAGTGATCAGGGGTGGTCGGAAGGCTACACCTTC.

This clone was recorded once. The V gene is TRBV7-2, the J gene TRBJ1-2; 7 bases are a match to TRBD1. The CDR3 contains 15 residues. With 6 bases clipped from V and 8 bases from J, the junction kept 15 bases outside the gene matches. CDR1 is SGHTA, CDR2 FQGNSA, per germline. This chain's CDR3 is CASSSSGQAPRGYTF. In DNA, the CDR3 is TGTGCCAGCAGTTCATCTGGACAGGCCCCACGAGGCTACACCTTC. The full variable domain, in which reference TRBV7-2 and TRBJ1-2 provide the parts outside the CDR3, is GAGVSQSPSNKVTEKGKDVELRCDPISGHTALYWYRQSLGQGLEFLIYFQGNSAPDKSGLPSDRFSAERTGGSVSTLTIQRTQQEDSAVYLCASSSSGQAPRGYTFGSGTRLTVV.

V gene TRBV6-5 combines with J gene TRBJ1-2, with no clear D. The CDR3 runs to 13 residues. Trimming left V 10 bases short and J 2 bases short, with 14 bases between. Germline CDR1 MNHEY, CDR2 SVGAGI. Here the CDR3 reads CAIRRTGNYGYTF. The CDR3 DNA follows: TGTGCCATTCGGAGGACCGGGAACTATGGCTACACCTTC.

The chain recombines TRBV5-1 with TRBJ2-3; tentatively, D is TRBD1 (6 bases). The CDR3 length is 14 residues. Trimming removed 4 bases at V and 4 bases at J, with 13 bases between. In germline, CDR1 is SGHRS, CDR2 YFSETQ. CDR3 sequence reads: CASSRDTPSDTQYF. The CDR3 DNA reads as TGCGCCAGCAGCCGGGACACACCTTCAGATACGCAGTATTTT.

This clone has just one count. J is TRBJ2-7 and V is TRBV11-2; TRBD1 matches 9 bases. V shed 5 bases, J shed 4 bases, and the junction held 18 bases outside the gene matches. The germline V gene encodes CDR1 SGHAT and CDR2 FQNNGV. The CDR3 is made up of 18 amino acids. CDR3 protein: CASSPRLDRGQSRYEQYV. CDR3 bases: TGTGCCAGCAGCCCACGGCTGGACAGGGGTCAAAGTCGATACGAGCAGTACGTC.

The CDR3, as DNA: TGTGCCAGCAGCCCGCCTCCGGGACTAGTCACAGATACGCAGTATTTT. This translates into CASSPPPGLVTDTQYF. V usage is TRBV4-2 and J usage is TRBJ2-3, with TRBD2 matching over 8 bases. The ends lost 4 bases at V and 2 bases at J; junction bases unmatched: 8. CDR3 length: 16 residues. Germline V gives CDR1 LGHNA, CDR2 YNFKEQ.

The gene calls are TRBV5-1 and TRBJ2-2; possible D gene TRBD1, 7 bases. Germline V gene sequence: CDR1 SGHRS, CDR2 YFSETQ. The CDR3 covers 15 residues. The germline V and J ends were trimmed by 4 bases and 7 bases, with 17 bases remaining between them. CDR3 DNA: TGCGCCAGCAGCCAGAATACAGGGGAGGACGGGGAGCTGTTTTTT. The encoded protein is CASSQNTGEDGELFF.

This chain links TRBV5-1 with TRBJ2-5; TRBD2 matches at 8 bases. J lost 2 bases, V lost 2 bases, and 5 bases had no gene match. Germline V gene data show CDR1 as SGHRS and CDR2 as YFSETQ. The CDR3 contains 15 residues. This CDR3 is CASSFFAGGQETQYF. DNA of the CDR3: TGCGCCAGCAGCTTCTTTGCGGGGGGACAAGAGACCCAGTACTTC.

The V gene is TRBV10-3, the J gene TRBJ2-1, with 8 bases aligning to TRBD2. Germline CDR1 is ENHRY and CDR2 is SYGVKD. CDR3 length equals 18 residues. With 4 bases clipped from V and 3 bases from J, the junction kept 14 bases outside the gene matches. The CDR3: CAISGVGIKREFYNEQFF. Here the CDR3 DNA reads TGTGCCATCAGTGGAGTCGGAATTAAGCGGGAGTTCTACAATGAGCAGTTCTTC.

J is TRBJ2-1 and V is TRBV5-8, with D maybe TRBD2 (6 bases). CDR3 size: 15 residues. Trimming took off 2 bases at V and 0 bases at J, with 9 bases between the two ends. The germline V gene has CDR1 SGHTS and CDR2 YDEGEE. The CDR3 region has the DNA TGTGCCAGCAGCTTACGGGGGAGCTCCTACAATGAGCAGTTCTTC. As protein: CASSLRGSSYNEQFF.

The rearrangement uses TRBV28 and TRBJ1-3, with 7 bases lining up with TRBD1. The CDR3 is made up of 13 amino acids. The V and J ends lost 10 bases and 5 bases, in that order; junction bases with no gene match: 8. The germline V gene encodes CDR1 MDHEN and CDR2 SYDVKM. Written as DNA, the CDR3 is TGTGCCACCAGACAGGGTTCCCGAAACACCATATATTTT. Translation: CATRQGSRNTIYF. Looking up the rest from reference TRBV28 and TRBJ1-3 gives the full variable domain: DVKVTQSSRYLVKRTGEKVFLECVQDMDHENMFWYRQDPGLGLRLIYFSYDVKMKEKGDIPEGYSVSREKKERFSLILESASTNQTSMYLCATRQGSRNTIYFGEGSWLTVV.

This chain links TRBV4-3 with TRBJ1-5, with a weak D call TRBD1 (5 bases). Trimming cost V 0 bases and J 5 bases, with 17 bases left between them. Looked up from germline, CDR1 is LGHNA and CDR2 is YSLEER. The CDR3 length is 17 residues. This CDR3 reads CASSQDILQVVHQPQHF. The CDR3 region has the DNA TGCGCCAGCAGCCAAGATATATTACAGGTTGTACATCAGCCCCAGCATTTT.

Of note for this clone: Sequence at one end of the junction differs from germline and may be a read error. The genes are TRBV7-9 and TRBJ1-2, with 8 nucleotides matching TRBD1. The CDR3 runs to 15 residues. Per germline, CDR1 SEHNR and CDR2 FQNEAQ (reference sequence). The CDR3 protein is CVSTPGAGGAVGYTF. CDR3 nucleotides: TGTGTCAGCACCCCGGGGGCAGGGGGCGCAGTCGGCTACACCTTC.

The rearrangement links TRBV5-1 to TRBJ2-3; D not certain. The V end lost 0 bases, the J end lost 0 bases, and 5 bases lay between the germline ends. CDR1 and CDR2 from the germline V gene are SGHRS and YFSETQ. The CDR3 sequence is 14 residues long. The CDR3 DNA follows: TGCGCCAGCAGCTTGGCCACTAGCACAGATACGCAGTATTTT. Translating gives CASSLATSTDTQYF.

The V gene is TRBV19, the J gene TRBJ2-4; 8 bases are shared with TRBD2. The V gene's germline CDR1 is LNHDA and CDR2 SQIVND (reference sequence). The V and J ends lost 7 bases and 5 bases, in that order; junction bases with no gene match: 7. This CDR3 region has 14 residues. DNA for the CDR3: TGTGCCAGTACCGATTTGCGGGGGGAAAACATTCAGTACTTC. As protein: CASTDLRGENIQYF.

The chain employs TRBV5-6 and TRBJ2-1; possible D gene TRBD2, 6 bases. The V and J ends lost 4 bases and 0 bases respectively, with 11 bases between them. Germline CDR1 is SGHDT and CDR2 is YYEEEE. The CDR3 is 15 residues long. The CDR3 coding sequence is TGTGCCAGCAGCCCGGGGGATAGCTCCTACAATGAGCAGTTCTTC. Translation: CASSPGDSSYNEQFF.